This entry is about one TCR beta chain. This clonotype was detected only a few times. Its antigen remains undetermined. Base qualities are missing; no much larger clone stands one base away. The data were taken from a study of T cells in Graves' hyperthyroidism and ophthalmopathy (dated by TCRdb to about 2019). About the full investigation: Peripheral blood samples were taken at the time of initial diagnosis, prior to any treatment. To identify distinguishing TCR V-J signatures, a discovery cohort of 90 to 100 patients was used, comprising some 45 with Graves' ophthalmopathy and some 60 with stable Graves' hyperthyroidism. Prospective prediction of ophthalmopathy was tested in an independent validation cohort of fewer than 20 hyperthyroidism patients and approximately 17 patients who later progressed to ophthalmopathy. The approximately 98 discovery patients were randomly divided into training and test sets at a 7:3 ratio. In addition, the study compared T-cell repertoires in thyroid tissue and in blood from over 5 Graves' hyperthyroidism patients. Following sampling, methimazole starting at 30 mg daily was given to hyperthyroidism patients, and high-dose intravenous methylprednisolone was given to ophthalmopathy patients. TCR Vbeta CDR3 sequencing of 120 to 150 peripheral blood samples (over 40 ophthalmopathy, about 74 hyperthyroidism and around 17 progressor patients) is reported in the paper. The paper as a whole reports these results and caveats: During validation, the model predicted progression to ophthalmopathy a median of roughly 7.1 months ahead of onset, with almost 71% sensitivity and around 72% specificity. Ophthalmopathy was separated from stable hyperthyroidism by a 13 V-J signature model, with over 85% sensitivity and roughly 84% specificity obtained in cross-validation and 80%/75% obtained in testing. No statistical method was used to fix the sample size in advance, and group allocation was not hidden from the investigators. Most expanded thyroid clonotypes (frequency above 0.001) were also detected in blood, a finding suggesting that blood repertoires may reflect thyroid immune responses.

The TCR beta CDR3 regions were amplified from the RNA transcripts. The first round of RT-PCR for the TCR CDR3 was performed with the HTBI primer set and the Qiagen OneStep RT-PCR kit. Libraries were constructed in a second round of multiplex PCR, after which size selection and purification were performed. Paired-end sequencing of the libraries was performed with 100 bp reads on an Illumina HiSeq2000. As for how the authors treated the data: Raw data were processed with SOAPnuke, discarding reads with adapters, uncalled bases, mean Phred below 15, or no exact constant-primer or identifier match. High-quality paired reads were merged with COPE v1.2.5, and unique nucleotide sequences were defined as clonotypes. MiTCR v1.1 was used to align the clonotypes against IMGT TRBV, TRBD and TRBJ reference segments. The analysis was restricted to V-J combinations with a frequency above 0.0001, which together covered 99.2% of the repertoires. A TCS score was defined as the ratio of F50 (clonal expansion) to E x V (chaos), with BLOSUM62-based TCRdist applied between CDR3 peptides within each V-J. Welch's t-statistics and random forest reduced roughly 540 V-J features to around 14, which were used in a naive Bayes classifier (R e1071). TCRdb passed the public sequencing reads through fastp at Q25 and MiXCR, retaining productive beta sequences. Each entry is one CDR3 protein sequence, shown with its most common DNA and genes. None of the V and J calls come from the authors' own analysis; TCRdb made them. The sample records a few hundred thousand distinct CDR3 sequences, 20% to 25% of which are singletons. Clones ranked in the top ten supply around 47% of the sample.

Unmatched junction bases come to 9, with V trimmed by 5 bases and J by 4 bases. The germline V gene encodes CDR1 SGHAT and CDR2 FQNNGV. There are 16 amino acids in the CDR3, from cysteine to phenylalanine inclusive. The kept DNA is CDR3 alone, 48 bases in frame from the first base. In the ophthalmopathy patients, disease was moderately to severely active, with a Clinical Activity Score of 3 or more, a NOSPECS grade of 4 or more, and a duration of less than 3 months. Any patient with an uncontrolled infection, another autoimmune disease, pregnancy or lactation was excluded. Diagnoses were established on the basis of clinical symptoms, serum thyroxine and TRAb, thyroid ultrasound, and orbital computed tomography. Ficoll-Paque density gradient centrifugation was used to isolate PBMCs from 8 to 10 ml of fresh peripheral blood. Total RNA was extracted with Trizol reagent, and quality was checked on an Agilent 2100 Bioanalyzer.

This receptor chain uses TRBV11-2 and TRBJ2-2, with 8 bases aligning to TRBD2. Sequenced: blood. The TCR sequence derives from a woman aged 70-85 years with Graves' ophthalmopathy. The CDR3 region reads CASSTAGGAGTGELFF. The sequenced DNA is TGTGCCAGCAGCACGGCGGGGGGCGCGGGCACCGGGGAGCTGTTTTTT. The entire variable domain, with the stretches around the CDR3 drawn from the reference TRBV11-2 and TRBJ2-2 proteins, is EAGVAQSPRYKIIEKRQSVAFWCNPISGHATLYWYQQILGQGPKLLIQFQNNGVVDDSQLPKDRFSAERLKGVDSTLKIQPAKLEDSAVYLCASSTAGGAGTGELFFGEGSRLTVL.